This T cell receptor beta chain was recovered during a study of Ad26.COV2.S vaccination and SARS-CoV-2 variants. To note about this clone: Its antigen is as yet unknown.

In germline, CDR1 is MNHEY, CDR2 SMNVEV (reference sequence). Trimming took 5 bases from V and 4 from J, leaving 7 bases between them. The CDR3 is 12 residues long. Treatment: roughly 18 received Ad26.COV2.S at low or high dose, single or two shots; roughly five received placebo; per-sample allocation not given. On day 63 after the first injection, vaccine and placebo recipients gave samples. An Ad26 vector was used to express Wuhan-strain SARS-CoV-2 spike as the vaccine. Findings and limits, study-wide: Total T cell responses, in the TCR breadth and depth analyses, may have been underestimated.

This table comes from immunoSEQ multiplex PCR, and its TCRdb copy is limited to in-frame clones, with some not included. The table includes a few hundred thousand clones, around 89% detected once. The chain recombines TRBV27 with TRBJ2-3; D unresolved. This receptor was taken from a person between 18 and 59 years old who received the Ad26.COV2.S COVID-19 vaccine or a placebo. The sequencing used peripheral blood, collected in a trial of Ad26.COV2.S vaccine versus placebo. CDR3 in DNA: TGTGCCAGCAGTCACCCCTCAGATACGCAGTATTTT. Translation: CASSHPSDTQYF.